One sample yielded the 16 T cell receptor beta chains listed below, sequenced in a study of PD-L1 blockade in urothelial cancer. The sample's time point: pretreatment peripheral blood. The method was immunoSEQ multiplex PCR; TCRdb's version includes in-frame clones alone and lacks a portion of them. The repertoire holds about 74,000 clones, with around 90% as singletons. Sequenced material: PBMCs, taken around atezolizumab (anti-PD-L1) treatment. These receptors were taken from a man in his 70s with urothelial cancer.

The chain is built from TRBV28 and TRBJ2-3, with unresolved D. The CDR3 totals 14 residues. Germline V CDR1 and CDR2: MDHEN, SYDVKM. Trimming removed 3 bases from V and 0 bases from J, with 7 bases in between. The CDR3 DNA sequence: TGTGCCAGCAGTTTCGCGCCTAGCACAGATACGCAGTATTTT. As protein: CASSFAPSTDTQYF. Combining the CDR3 with reference TRBV28 and TRBJ2-3 gives the whole variable domain DVKVTQSSRYLVKRTGEKVFLECVQDMDHENMFWYRQDPGLGLRLIYFSYDVKMKEKGDIPEGYSVSREKKERFSLILESASTNQTSMYLCASSFAPSTDTQYFGPGTRLTVL.

In DNA form, the CDR3 reads TGTGCCAGCAGCTTATGGTCAGGGCGTCAGTACTTC. This sequence encodes CASSLWSGRQYF. The rearrangement links TRBV7-8 to TRBJ2-4; TRBD1 is a possible D gene (5 bases). Per the germline V gene, CDR1 is SGHVS and CDR2 is FQNEAQ. Trimming took off 2 bases at V and 12 bases at J, with 11 bases between the two ends. The CDR3 consists of 12 residues. The whole variable domain, remainder taken from reference TRBV7-8 and TRBJ2-4, is GAGVSQSPRYKVAKRGQDVALRCDPISGHVSLFWYQQALGQGPEFLTYFQNEAQLDKSGLPSDRFFAERPEGSVSTLKIQRTQQEDSAVYLCASSLWSGRQYFGAGTRLSVL.

The J gene is TRBJ1-4, the V gene TRBV19, with D unresolved. V was cut by 5 bases and J by 5 bases, with 15 bases left in between. Germline V gene sequence: CDR1 LNHDA, CDR2 SQIVND (reference sequence). CDR3 length: 15 amino acids. The CDR3 here is CASSSTDLRNEKLFF. In DNA form, the CDR3 reads TGTGCCAGTAGTTCCACAGACCTACGGAATGAAAAACTGTTTTTT.

In DNA, the CDR3 is TGCGCCAGCAGCTTGGCCCAGGGGGGCTGGGCTGAGCAGTTCTTC. Its protein is CASSLAQGGWAEQFF. V is TRBV5-1 and J is TRBJ2-1, with a weak D call TRBD1 (7 bases). Germline CDR1 reads SGHRS; CDR2 reads YFSETQ. The CDR3 spans 15 residues. V lost 0 bases and J 9 bases, leaving 16 bases between the germline ends.

The chain has TRBV7-8 and TRBJ2-5, with 8 bases fitting TRBD2. CDR3 length equals 14 residues. Germline-derived CDR1 and CDR2 are SGHVS and FQNEAQ. Trimming removed 8 bases from V and 1 base from J; junction bases left unmatched: 6. As DNA, the CDR3 is TGTGCCAGCGCCCGAGGGACTAGCCAAGAGACCCAGTACTTC. As protein: CASARGTSQETQYF.

The chain employs TRBV6-6 and TRBJ1-4; 8 bases agree with TRBD1. Germline CDR1 is MNHNY and CDR2 is SVGAGI (reference sequence). CDR3 size: 14 residues. V was clipped by 6 bases and J by 6 bases; unmatched bases: 6. In nucleotides, the CDR3 is TGTGCCAGCAGGGACAGGGAGGGATATGAAAAACTGTTTTTT. This gives the protein CASRDREGYEKLFF.

The chain joins TRBV30 to TRBJ2-1; a possible D gene is TRBD2 (6 bases). The germline CDR1 and CDR2 sequences are GTSNPN and SVGIG (reference sequence). The V end was cut by 0 bases, the J end by 5 bases, with 11 bases between. This CDR3 spans 14 amino acids. The DNA for the CDR3 is TGTGCCTGGAGTGTAGCCGGGAGAAACAATGAGCAGTTCTTC. Residues: CAWSVAGRNNEQFF.

The chain joins TRBV30 to TRBJ2-3; 8 bases line up with TRBD1. The CDR3 has 15 amino acids. Unmatched junction bases numbered 5, after V lost 0 bases and J lost 3 bases. Germline CDR1 reads GTSNPN; CDR2 reads SVGIG (reference sequence). The chain's CDR3 is CAWSVSGGATDTQYF. CDR3 coding DNA: TGTGCCTGGAGTGTATCAGGGGGCGCAACAGATACGCAGTATTTT.

As DNA, the CDR3 is TGTGCCAGCAGCGCCCTGGGGGTGGACAGGTCTGGCTACACCTTC. Encoded protein: CASSALGVDRSGYTF. The J gene is TRBJ1-2, the V gene TRBV7-6, with 7 positions matching TRBD1. Germline lookup yields CDR1 SGHVS and CDR2 FNYEAQ. The CDR3 consists of 15 residues. The J segment lost 7 bases and the V segment lost 5 bases, leaving 13 bases of the junction unmatched.

The rearrangement uses TRBV28 and TRBJ1-1; tentatively, D is TRBD1 (5 bases). The ends were cut back, 6 bases at V and 4 bases at J, with 18 bases in the middle. CDR1 and CDR2 (germline): MDHEN, SYDVKM. This CDR3 contains 15 residues. The CDR3 coding sequence is TGTGCCAGCAGGAGGGACTTAACTAGAGTCACTGAAGCTTTCTTT. As protein: CASRRDLTRVTEAFF.

This chain links TRBV29-1 with TRBJ2-7; a weak D match, TRBD1 (5 bases). CDR3 length: 13 amino acids. Germline lookup yields CDR1 SQVTM and CDR2 ANQGSEA. V was clipped by 5 bases and J by 5 bases, with 16 bases between them. In nucleotides, the CDR3 is TGCAGCGTTCGGGCAGGGTTAAGCCACGAGCAGTACTTC. As protein: CSVRAGLSHEQYF.

The rearrangement uses TRBV5-4 and TRBJ2-3, with D tentatively TRBD2 (7 bases). This CDR3 region has 16 residues. Between the trimmed V and J ends, which lost 0 bases and 2 bases, there was a span of 13 bases. CDR1 and CDR2 (germline): SGHNT, YYREEE (reference sequence). CDR3: CASSLVDAGATDTQYF. The CDR3 DNA reads TGTGCCAGCAGCTTGGTCGACGCGGGGGCCACAGATACGCAGTATTTT.

The chain combines TRBV10-2 with TRBJ2-3; 7 nucleotides line up with TRBD1. V lost 3 bases and J lost 1; bases outside the gene matches: 1. Germline V lookup: CDR1 WSHSY, CDR2 SAAADI. This CDR3 region has 14 residues. The CDR3: CASSDGQGTDTQYF. DNA of the CDR3: TGCGCCAGCAGTGACGGACAGGGCACAGATACGCAGTATTTT.

The rearrangement joins TRBV28 to TRBJ2-7; 10 nucleotides agree with TRBD2. V trimming: 2 bases; J trimming: 1 base; junction bases outside the gene matches: 5. Germline CDR1 reads MDHEN; CDR2 reads SYDVKM. This CDR3 region has 16 residues. CDR3: CASSLTLAGVSYEQYF. The CDR3 nucleotides are TGTGCCAGCAGTTTAACCCTAGCGGGAGTATCCTACGAGCAGTACTTC.

This clone has a single count. V and J are TRBV9 and TRBJ2-7; 7 bases align to TRBD2. Germline-derived CDR1 and CDR2 are SGDLS and YYNGEE. V dropped 0 bases and J dropped 0; count of bases not matched to a gene: 9. This CDR3 contains 17 residues. The CDR3 spells CASSVGAGGSPSYEQYF. As DNA, the CDR3 is TGTGCCAGCAGCGTAGGCGCCGGCGGGAGCCCCTCCTACGAGCAGTACTTC.

The chain has TRBV19 and TRBJ2-1; 7 bases align to TRBD2. V gave up 5 bases and J gave up 9 bases; unmatched junction bases: 10. The CDR3 totals 14 residues. Germline V CDR1 and CDR2: LNHDA, SQIVND (reference sequence). The CDR3 loop reads CASSVAGVGSEQFF. CDR3 nucleotide sequence: TGTGCCAGTAGTGTTGCGGGAGTGGGCAGTGAGCAGTTCTTC.